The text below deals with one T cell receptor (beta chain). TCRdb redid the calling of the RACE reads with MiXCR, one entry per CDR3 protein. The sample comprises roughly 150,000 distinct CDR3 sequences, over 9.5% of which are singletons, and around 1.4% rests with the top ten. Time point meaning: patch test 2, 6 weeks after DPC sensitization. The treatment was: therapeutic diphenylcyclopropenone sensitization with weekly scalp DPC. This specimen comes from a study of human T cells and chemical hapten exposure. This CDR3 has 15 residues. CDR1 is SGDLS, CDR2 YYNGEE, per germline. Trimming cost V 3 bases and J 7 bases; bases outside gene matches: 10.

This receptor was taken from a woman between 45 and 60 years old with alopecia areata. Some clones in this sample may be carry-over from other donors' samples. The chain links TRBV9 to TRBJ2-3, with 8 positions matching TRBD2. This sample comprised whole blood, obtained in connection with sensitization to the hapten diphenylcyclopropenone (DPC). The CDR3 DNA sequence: TGTGCCAGCAGCGGGCTTACACCGGGAGGGAATACGCAGTATTTT. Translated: CASSGLTPGGNTQYF. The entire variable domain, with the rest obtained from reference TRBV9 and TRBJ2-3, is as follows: DSGVTQTPKHLITATGQRVTLRCSPRSGDLSVYWYQQSLDQGLQFLIQYYNGEERAKGNILERFSAQQFPDLHSELNLSSLELGDSALYFCASSGLTPGGNTQYFGPGTRLTVL.